This TCR beta chain derives from a study of breast tumors, draining lymph nodes, adjacent tissues. Regarding the study as a whole: Tumor and nontumor repertoires were significantly more similar in luminal-like than in basal-like breast cancer. Tumor repertoires ranked between lymph nodes and nontumor tissue in diversity, with V and J gene preferences. Tumor T cell lymph node origin was a supported hypothesis, not proven. The data were judged consistent with most tumor T cells coming from lymph node and expanding in tumor.

CDR3 length: 16 amino acids. Germline CDR1 SGHNT, CDR2 YENEEA. Trimming shortened V by 0 bases and J by 7 bases, and 15 bases separated the two germline ends. Samples came from axillary lymph nodes draining the breast cancer. TCRdb reprocessed the multiplex PCR reads with MiXCR, giving one entry per CDR3 protein. The sample comprises about 94,000 distinct CDR3 sequences, around 29% of which are singletons, and 8.1% rests with the top ten. This clonotype was observed at least ten times. Its cognate antigen is unknown. The chain joins TRBV11-3 to TRBJ2-2; the D gene is possibly TRBD2 (6 bases). This clonotype was obtained from a female donor with breast cancer. Some clones in this sample may be carry-over from other donors' samples. Sequencing input: axillary lymph node tissue. The CDR3 protein is CASSLDRAGWSGELFF. As DNA, the CDR3 is TGTGCCAGCAGCTTAGATCGGGCGGGATGGAGCGGGGAGCTGTTTTTT.